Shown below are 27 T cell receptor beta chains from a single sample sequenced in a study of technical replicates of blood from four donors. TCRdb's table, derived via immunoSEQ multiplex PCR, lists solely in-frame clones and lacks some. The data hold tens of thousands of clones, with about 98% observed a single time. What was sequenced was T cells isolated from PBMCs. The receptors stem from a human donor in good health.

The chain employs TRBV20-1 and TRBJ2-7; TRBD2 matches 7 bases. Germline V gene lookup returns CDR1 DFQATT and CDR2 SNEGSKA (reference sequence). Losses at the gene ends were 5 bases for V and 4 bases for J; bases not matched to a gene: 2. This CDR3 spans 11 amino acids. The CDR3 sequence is CSALAEYEQYF. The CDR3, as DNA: TGCAGTGCTCTAGCGGAATACGAGCAGTACTTC.

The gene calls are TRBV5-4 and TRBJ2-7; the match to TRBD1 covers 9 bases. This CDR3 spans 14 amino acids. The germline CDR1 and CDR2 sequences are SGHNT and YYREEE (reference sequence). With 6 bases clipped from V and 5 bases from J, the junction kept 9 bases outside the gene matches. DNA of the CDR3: TGTGCCAGCATGGTACAGGGGGCGCCTAACGAGCAGTACTTC. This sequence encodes CASMVQGAPNEQYF.

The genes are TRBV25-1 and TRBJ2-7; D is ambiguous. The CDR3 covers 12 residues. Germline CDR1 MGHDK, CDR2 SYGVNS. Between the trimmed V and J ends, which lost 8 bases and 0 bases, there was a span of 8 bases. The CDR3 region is CASQHTSYEQYF. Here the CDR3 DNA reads TGTGCCAGCCAACATACCTCCTACGAGCAGTACTTC.

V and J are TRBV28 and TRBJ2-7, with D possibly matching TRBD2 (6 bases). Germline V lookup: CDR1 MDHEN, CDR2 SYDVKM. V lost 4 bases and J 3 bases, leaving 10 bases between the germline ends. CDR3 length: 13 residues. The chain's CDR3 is CASSWGTGYEQYF. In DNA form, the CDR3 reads TGTGCCAGCAGTTGGGGGACTGGCTACGAGCAGTACTTC.

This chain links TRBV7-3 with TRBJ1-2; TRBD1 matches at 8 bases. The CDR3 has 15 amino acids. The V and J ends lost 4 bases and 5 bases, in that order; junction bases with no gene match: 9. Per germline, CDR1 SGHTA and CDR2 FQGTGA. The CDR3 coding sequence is TGTGCCAGCAGCTCAGGACAGGGAGCGGGGTATGGCTACACCTTC. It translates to CASSSGQGAGYGYTF.

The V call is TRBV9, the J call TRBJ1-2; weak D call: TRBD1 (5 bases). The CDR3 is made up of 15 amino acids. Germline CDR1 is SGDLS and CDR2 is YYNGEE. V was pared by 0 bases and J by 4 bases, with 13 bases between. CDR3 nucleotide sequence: TGTGCCAGCAGCGTAGATCCCAGCACAGGCTATGGCTACACCTTC. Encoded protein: CASSVDPSTGYGYTF. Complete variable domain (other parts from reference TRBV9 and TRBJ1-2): DSGVTQTPKHLITATGQRVTLRCSPRSGDLSVYWYQQSLDQGLQFLIQYYNGEERAKGNILERFSAQQFPDLHSELNLSSLELGDSALYFCASSVDPSTGYGYTFGSGTRLTVV.

CDR3 nucleotide sequence: TGTGCCAGCAGTTTGGGGGGAGTCACAGATACGCAGTATTTT. It yields the protein CASSLGGVTDTQYF. The genes are TRBV28 and TRBJ2-3, with TRBD2 as a possible D gene (6 bases). Trimming stripped 3 bases from V and 2 bases from J, with 9 bases between. This CDR3 has 14 amino acids. Germline CDR1 MDHEN, CDR2 SYDVKM.

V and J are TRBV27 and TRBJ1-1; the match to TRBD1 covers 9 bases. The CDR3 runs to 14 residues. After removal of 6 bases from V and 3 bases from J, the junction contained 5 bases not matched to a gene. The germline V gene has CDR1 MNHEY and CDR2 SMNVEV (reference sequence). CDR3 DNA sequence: TGTGCCAGCAGCCCCGGGACAGGGCACACTGAAGCTTTCTTT. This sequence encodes CASSPGTGHTEAFF.

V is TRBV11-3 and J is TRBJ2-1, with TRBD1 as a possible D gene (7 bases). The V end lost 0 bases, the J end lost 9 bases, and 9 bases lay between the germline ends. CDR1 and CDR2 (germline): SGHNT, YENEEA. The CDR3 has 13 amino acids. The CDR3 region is CASSLDRGVEQFF. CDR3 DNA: TGTGCCAGCAGCTTAGACAGGGGGGTTGAGCAGTTCTTC.

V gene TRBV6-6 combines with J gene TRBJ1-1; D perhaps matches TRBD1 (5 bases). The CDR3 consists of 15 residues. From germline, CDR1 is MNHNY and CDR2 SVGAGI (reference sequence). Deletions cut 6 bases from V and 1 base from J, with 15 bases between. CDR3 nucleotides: TGTGCCAGCAGGCCTCTGACCGGGGGGAACACTGAAGCTTTCTTT. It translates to CASRPLTGGNTEAFF.

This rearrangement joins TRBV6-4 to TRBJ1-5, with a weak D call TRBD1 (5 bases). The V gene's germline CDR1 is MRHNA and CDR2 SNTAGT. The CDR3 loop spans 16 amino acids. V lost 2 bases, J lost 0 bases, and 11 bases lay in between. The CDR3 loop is CASSDGAAHSNQPQHF. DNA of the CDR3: TGTGCCAGCAGTGACGGGGCAGCTCATAGCAATCAGCCCCAGCATTTT.

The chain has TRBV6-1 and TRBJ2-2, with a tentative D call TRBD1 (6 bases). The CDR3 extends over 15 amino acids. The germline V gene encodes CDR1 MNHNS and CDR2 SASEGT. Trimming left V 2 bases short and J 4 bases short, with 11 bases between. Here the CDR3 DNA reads TGTGCCAGCAGTGAACACAGGGCCGGCACCGGGGAGCTGTTTTTT. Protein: CASSEHRAGTGELFF.

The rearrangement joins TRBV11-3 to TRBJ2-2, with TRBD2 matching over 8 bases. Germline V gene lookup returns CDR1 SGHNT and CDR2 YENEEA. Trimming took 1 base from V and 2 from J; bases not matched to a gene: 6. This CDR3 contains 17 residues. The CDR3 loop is CASSLGPAGANTGELFF. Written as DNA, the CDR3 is TGTGCCAGCAGCTTAGGCCCAGCGGGGGCTAACACCGGGGAGCTGTTTTTT.

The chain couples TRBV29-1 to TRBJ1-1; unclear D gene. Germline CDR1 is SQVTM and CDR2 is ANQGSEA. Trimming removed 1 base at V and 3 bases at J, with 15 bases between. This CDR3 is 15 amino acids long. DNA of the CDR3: TGCAGCGTTGAAGGGCGGCTTTCAGTGCACACTGAAGCTTTCTTT. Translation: CSVEGRLSVHTEAFF.

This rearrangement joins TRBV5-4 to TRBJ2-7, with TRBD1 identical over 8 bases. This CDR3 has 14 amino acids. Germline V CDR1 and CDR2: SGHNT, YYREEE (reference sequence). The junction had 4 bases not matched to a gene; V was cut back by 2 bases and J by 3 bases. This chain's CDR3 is CASSFGQGSYEQYF. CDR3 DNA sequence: TGTGCCAGCAGCTTCGGACAGGGAAGCTACGAGCAGTACTTC.

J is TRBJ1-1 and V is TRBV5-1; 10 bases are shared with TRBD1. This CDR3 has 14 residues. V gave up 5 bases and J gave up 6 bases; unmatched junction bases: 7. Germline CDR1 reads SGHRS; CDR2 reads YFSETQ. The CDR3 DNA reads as TGCGCCAGCAGTCGGGGACAGGGGTACGCTGAAGCTTTCTTT. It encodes CASSRGQGYAEAFF.

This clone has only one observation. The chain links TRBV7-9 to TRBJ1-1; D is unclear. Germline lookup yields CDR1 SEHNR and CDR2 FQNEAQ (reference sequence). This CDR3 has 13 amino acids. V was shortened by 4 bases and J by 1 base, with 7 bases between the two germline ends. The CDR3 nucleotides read TGTGCCAGCAGCTACCGAGAGAACACTGAAGCTTTCTTT. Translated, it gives CASSYRENTEAFF.

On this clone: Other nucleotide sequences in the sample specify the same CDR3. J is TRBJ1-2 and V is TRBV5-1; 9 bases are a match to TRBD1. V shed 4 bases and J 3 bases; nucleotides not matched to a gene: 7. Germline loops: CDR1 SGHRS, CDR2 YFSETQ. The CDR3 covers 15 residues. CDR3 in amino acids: CASSLGQGRDYGYTF. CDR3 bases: TGCGCCAGCAGCCTCGGACAGGGGAGGGACTATGGCTACACCTTC.

As DNA, the CDR3 is TGTGCCAACCAGGGCAATACGGGGGAGAATTCACCCCTCCACTTT. This translates into CANQGNTGENSPLHF. V and J are TRBV9 and TRBJ1-6; TRBD1 is a possible D gene (5 bases). Germline V gene data show CDR1 as SGDLS and CDR2 as YYNGEE. Trimming left V 9 bases short and J 7 bases short, with 20 bases between. There are 15 residues in the CDR3. The whole variable domain, filled in from reference TRBV9 and TRBJ1-6, reads DSGVTQTPKHLITATGQRVTLRCSPRSGDLSVYWYQQSLDQGLQFLIQYYNGEERAKGNILERFSAQQFPDLHSELNLSSLELGDSALYFCANQGNTGENSPLHFGNGTRLTVT.

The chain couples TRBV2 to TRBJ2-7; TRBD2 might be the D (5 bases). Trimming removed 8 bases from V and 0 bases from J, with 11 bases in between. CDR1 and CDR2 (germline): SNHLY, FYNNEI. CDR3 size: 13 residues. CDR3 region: CASSRGASYEQYF. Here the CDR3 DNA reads TGTGCCAGCTCTCGGGGTGCCTCCTACGAGCAGTACTTC.

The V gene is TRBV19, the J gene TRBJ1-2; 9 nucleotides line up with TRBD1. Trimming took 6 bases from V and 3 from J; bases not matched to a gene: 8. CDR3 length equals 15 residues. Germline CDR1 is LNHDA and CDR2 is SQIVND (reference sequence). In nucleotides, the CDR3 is TGTGCCAGTAGAAACCGGGACAGGGACGACTATGGCTACACCTTC. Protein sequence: CASRNRDRDDYGYTF.

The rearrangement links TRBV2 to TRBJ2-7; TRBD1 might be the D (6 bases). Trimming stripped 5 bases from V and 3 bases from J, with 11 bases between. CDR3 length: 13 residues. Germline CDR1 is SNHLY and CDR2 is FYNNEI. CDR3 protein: CASSTTGYYEQYF. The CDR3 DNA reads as TGTGCCAGCAGTACTACAGGGTACTACGAGCAGTACTTC.

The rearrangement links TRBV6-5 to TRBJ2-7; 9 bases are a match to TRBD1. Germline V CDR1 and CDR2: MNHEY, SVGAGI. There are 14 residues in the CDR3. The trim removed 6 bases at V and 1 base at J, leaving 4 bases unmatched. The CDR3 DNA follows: TGTGCCAGCAGCGGGACAGGGCTATCCTACGAGCAGTACTTC. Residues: CASSGTGLSYEQYF.

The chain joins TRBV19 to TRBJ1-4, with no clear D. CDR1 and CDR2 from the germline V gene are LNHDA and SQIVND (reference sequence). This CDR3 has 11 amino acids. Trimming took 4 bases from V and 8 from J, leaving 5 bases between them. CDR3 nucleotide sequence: TGTGCCAGTAGTACCAGGGAAAAACTGTTTTTT. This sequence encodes CASSTREKLFF. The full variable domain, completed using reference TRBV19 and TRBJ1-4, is DGGITQSPKYLFRKEGQNVTLSCEQNLNHDAMYWYRQDPGQGLRLIYYSQIVNDFQKGDIAEGYSVSREKKESFPLTVTSAQKNPTAFYLCASSTREKLFFGSGTQLSVL.

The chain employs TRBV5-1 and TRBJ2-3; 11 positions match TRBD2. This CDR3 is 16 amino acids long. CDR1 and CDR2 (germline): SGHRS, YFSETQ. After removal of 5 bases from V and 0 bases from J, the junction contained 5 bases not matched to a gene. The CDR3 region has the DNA TGCGCCAGCAGTCTAGGACTAGCGGGTAGCACAGATACGCAGTATTTT. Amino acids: CASSLGLAGSTDTQYF.

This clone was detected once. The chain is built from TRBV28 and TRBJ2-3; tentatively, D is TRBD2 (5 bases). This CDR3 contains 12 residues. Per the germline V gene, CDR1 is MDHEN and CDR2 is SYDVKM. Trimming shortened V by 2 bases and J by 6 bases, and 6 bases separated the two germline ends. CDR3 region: CASSLRRDTQYF. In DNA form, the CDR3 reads TGTGCCAGCAGTTTAAGGAGGGATACGCAGTATTTT.

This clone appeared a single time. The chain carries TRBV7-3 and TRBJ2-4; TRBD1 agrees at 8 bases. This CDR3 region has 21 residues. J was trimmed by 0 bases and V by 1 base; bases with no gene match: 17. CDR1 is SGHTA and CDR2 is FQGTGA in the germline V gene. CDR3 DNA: TGTGCCAGCAGCTTAAACTCAGGGGGGACAGGAGCACCATTAGCCAAAAACATTCAGTACTTC. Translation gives CASSLNSGGTGAPLAKNIQYF. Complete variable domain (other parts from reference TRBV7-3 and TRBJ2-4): GAGVSQTPSNKVTEKGKYVELRCDPISGHTALYWYRQSLGQGPEFLIYFQGTGAADDSGLPNDRFFAVRPEGSVSTLKIQRTERGDSAVYLCASSLNSGGTGAPLAKNIQYFGAGTRLSVL.